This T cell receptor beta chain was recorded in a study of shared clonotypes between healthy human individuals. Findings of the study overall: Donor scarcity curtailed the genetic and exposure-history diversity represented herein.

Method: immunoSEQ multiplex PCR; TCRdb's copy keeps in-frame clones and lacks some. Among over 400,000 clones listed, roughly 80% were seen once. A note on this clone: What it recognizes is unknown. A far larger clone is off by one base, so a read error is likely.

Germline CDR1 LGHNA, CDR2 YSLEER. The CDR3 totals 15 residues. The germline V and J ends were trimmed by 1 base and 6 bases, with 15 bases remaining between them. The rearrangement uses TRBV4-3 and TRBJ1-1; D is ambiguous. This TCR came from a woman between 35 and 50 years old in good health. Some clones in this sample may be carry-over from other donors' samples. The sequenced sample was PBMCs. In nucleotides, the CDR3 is TGCGCCAGCAGCCAAGTGGGCAGTCACCCCGCTGAAGCTTTCTTT. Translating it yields CASSQVGSHPAEAFF.